This T cell receptor (beta chain) emerged from a study of shared clonotypes between healthy human individuals. Germline CDR1 reads SGDLS; CDR2 reads YYNGEE. The V gene end was trimmed by 1 base and the J gene end by 4 bases; junction bases not matched to a gene: 17. CDR3 length: 19 residues. For every subset, genomic DNA was evenly distributed across several immunoSEQ plates. It was approximately 0.2 ug DNA, around 32,000 T cell genomes, that sorted-subset replicate PCRs used. TCRdb keeps only in-frame clones here, not all; method: immunoSEQ multiplex PCR. The sample consists of 2 million to 2.5 million clones, approximately 96% of them appearing once. General study results and limits: In this cohort, only blood was sampled, and tissue repertoires likely differ.

This clone was recorded once. The antigen is unknown. This rearrangement joins TRBV9 to TRBJ2-3; 8 nucleotides line up with TRBD2. The sequencing sample was made of naive CD4+ T cells sorted from blood. The subset denotes: CD45RA+ positively selected. The sequence came from a man aged 18 to 30 in good health. CDR3 sequence (DNA): TGTGCCAGCAGCGTATCGAGCGGGAGTCTCTTACTTAACGCAGATACGCAGTATTTT. Translating gives CASSVSSGSLLLNADTQYF.